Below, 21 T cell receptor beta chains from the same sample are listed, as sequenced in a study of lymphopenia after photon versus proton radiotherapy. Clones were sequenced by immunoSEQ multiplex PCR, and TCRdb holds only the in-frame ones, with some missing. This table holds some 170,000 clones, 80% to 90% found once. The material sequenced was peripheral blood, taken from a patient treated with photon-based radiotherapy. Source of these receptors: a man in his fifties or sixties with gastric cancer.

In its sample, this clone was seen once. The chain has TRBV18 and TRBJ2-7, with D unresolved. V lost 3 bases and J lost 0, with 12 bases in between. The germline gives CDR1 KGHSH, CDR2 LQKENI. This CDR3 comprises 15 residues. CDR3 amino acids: CASSPVGGSSYEQYF. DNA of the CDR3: TGTGCCAGCTCACCCGTAGGCGGTAGCTCCTACGAGCAGTACTTC.

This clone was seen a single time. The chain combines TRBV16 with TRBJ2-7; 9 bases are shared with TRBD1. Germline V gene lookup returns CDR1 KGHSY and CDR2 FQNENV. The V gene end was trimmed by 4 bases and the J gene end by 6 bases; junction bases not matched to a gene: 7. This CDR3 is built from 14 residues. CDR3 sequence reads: CASSRDRGGSEQYF. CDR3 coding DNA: TGTGCCAGCAGCCGAGACAGGGGGGGATCCGAGCAGTACTTC.

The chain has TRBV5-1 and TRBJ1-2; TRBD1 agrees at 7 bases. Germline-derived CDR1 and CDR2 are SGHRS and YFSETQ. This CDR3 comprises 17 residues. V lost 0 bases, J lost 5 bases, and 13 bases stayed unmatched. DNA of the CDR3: TGCGCCAGCAGCTTGGAAGGACAGGCGATAGATGAATATGGCTACACCTTC. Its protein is CASSLEGQAIDEYGYTF.

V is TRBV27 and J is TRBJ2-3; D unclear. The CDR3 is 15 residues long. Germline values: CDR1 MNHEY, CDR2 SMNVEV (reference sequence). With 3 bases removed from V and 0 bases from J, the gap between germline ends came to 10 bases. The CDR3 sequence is CASSFFYPSTDTQYF. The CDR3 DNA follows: TGTGCCAGCAGTTTCTTCTACCCTAGCACAGATACGCAGTATTTT.

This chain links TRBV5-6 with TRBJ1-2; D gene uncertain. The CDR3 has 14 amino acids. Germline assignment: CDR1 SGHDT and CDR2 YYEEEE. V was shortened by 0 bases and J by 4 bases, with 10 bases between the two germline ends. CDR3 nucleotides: TGTGCCAGCAGCTTGGGGTCGCACGGCTATGGCTACACCTTC. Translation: CASSLGSHGYGYTF.

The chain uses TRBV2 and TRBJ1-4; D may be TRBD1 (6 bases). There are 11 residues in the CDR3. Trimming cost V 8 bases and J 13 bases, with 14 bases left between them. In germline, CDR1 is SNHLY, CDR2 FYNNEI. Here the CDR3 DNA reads TGTGCCAGCGCCTTCGACAGGCCACTGTTTTTT. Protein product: CASAFDRPLFF.

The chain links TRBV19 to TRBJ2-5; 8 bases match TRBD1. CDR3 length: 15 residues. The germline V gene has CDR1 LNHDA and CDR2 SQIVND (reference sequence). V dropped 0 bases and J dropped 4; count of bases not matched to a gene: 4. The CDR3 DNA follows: TGTGCCAGTAGTATAGACAGGGGGCGCAGAGAGACCCAGTACTTC. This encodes CASSIDRGRRETQYF. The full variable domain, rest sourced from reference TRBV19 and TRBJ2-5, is DGGITQSPKYLFRKEGQNVTLSCEQNLNHDAMYWYRQDPGQGLRLIYYSQIVNDFQKGDIAEGYSVSREKKESFPLTVTSAQKNPTAFYLCASSIDRGRRETQYFGPGTRLLVL.

CDR3 sequence: CASSSGTVEGYTF. CDR3 coding DNA: TGTGCCAGCAGCTCCGGGACAGTGGAGGGCTACACCTTC. This chain uses TRBV11-3 with TRBJ1-2; TRBD1 matches 7 bases. Looked up from germline, CDR1 is SGHNT and CDR2 is YENEEA. The CDR3 spans 13 residues. V gave up 4 bases and J gave up 8 bases; unmatched junction bases: 7.

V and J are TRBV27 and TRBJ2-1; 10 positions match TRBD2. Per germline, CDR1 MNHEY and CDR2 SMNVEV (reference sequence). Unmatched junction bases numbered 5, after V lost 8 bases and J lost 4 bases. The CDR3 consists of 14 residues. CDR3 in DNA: TGTGCCAGCCAAGGACTAGCGGAGTACAATGAGCAGTTCTTC. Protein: CASQGLAEYNEQFF.

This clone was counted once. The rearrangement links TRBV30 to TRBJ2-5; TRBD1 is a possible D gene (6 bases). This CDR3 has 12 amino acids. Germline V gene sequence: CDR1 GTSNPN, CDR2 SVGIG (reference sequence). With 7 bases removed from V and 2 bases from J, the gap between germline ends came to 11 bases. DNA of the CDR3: TGTGCCTCTCGGACAGCACAAGAGACCCAGTACTTC. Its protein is CASRTAQETQYF.

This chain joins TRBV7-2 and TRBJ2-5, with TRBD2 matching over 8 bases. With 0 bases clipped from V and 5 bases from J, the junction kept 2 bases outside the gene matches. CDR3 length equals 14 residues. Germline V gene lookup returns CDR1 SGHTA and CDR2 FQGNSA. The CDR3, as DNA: TGTGCCAGCAGCTTAGCGGGACTAGGGGAGACCCAGTACTTC. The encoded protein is CASSLAGLGETQYF.

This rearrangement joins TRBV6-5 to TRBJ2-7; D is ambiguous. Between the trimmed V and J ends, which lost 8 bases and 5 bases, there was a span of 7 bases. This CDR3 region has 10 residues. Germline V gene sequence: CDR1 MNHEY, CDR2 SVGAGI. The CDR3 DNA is TGTGCCAGCCGACGGAACGAGCAGTACTTC. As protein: CASRRNEQYF.

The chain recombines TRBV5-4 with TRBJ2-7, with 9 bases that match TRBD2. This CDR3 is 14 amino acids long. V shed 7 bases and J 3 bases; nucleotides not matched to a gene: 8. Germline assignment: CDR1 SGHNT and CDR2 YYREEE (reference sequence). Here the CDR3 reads CASRAAGGSYEQYF. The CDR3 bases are TGTGCCAGCCGAGCAGCGGGAGGAAGCTACGAGCAGTACTTC.

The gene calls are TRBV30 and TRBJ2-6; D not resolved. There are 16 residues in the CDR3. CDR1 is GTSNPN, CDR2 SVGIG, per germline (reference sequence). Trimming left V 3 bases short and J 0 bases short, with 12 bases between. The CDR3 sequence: CAWRKYGSSGANVLTF. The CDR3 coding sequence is TGTGCCTGGAGAAAATACGGCTCCTCTGGGGCCAACGTCCTGACTTTC.

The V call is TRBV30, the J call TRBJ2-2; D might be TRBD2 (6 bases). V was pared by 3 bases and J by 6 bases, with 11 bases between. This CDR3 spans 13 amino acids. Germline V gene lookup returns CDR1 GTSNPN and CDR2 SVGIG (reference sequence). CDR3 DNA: TGTGCCTGGAGCGCAGGAGGGCCCGGGGAGCTGTTTTTT. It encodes CAWSAGGPGELFF.

CDR3: CASSLLGRGPTGDEQYF. The CDR3 nucleotides are TGTGCCAGCAGCCTCTTAGGTAGGGGACCGACAGGGGACGAGCAGTACTTC. The chain links TRBV11-2 to TRBJ2-5; 8 nucleotides align to TRBD1. The DNA end favors TRBJ2-7, so the J call may be wrong. CDR3 length equals 17 residues. Per germline, CDR1 SGHAT and CDR2 FQNNGV.

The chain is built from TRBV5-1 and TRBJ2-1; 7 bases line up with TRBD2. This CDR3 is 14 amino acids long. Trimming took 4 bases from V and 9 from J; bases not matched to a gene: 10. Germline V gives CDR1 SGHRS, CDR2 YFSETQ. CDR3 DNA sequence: TGCGCCAGCAGCAGAGGAGGCGGGAGCTTTGAGCAGTTCTTC. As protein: CASSRGGGSFEQFF.

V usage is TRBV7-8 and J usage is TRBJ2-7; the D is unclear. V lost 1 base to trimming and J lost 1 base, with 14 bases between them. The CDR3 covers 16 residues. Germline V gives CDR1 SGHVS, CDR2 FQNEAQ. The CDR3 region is CASSLVARPTSYEQYF. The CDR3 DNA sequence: TGTGCCAGCAGCTTAGTGGCGAGGCCCACATCCTACGAGCAGTACTTC.

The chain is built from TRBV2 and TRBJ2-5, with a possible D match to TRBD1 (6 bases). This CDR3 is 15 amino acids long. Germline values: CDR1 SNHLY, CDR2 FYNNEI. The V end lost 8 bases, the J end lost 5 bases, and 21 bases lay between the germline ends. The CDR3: CASVTGSLRLETQYF. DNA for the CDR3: TGTGCCAGCGTTACAGGGTCTCTCCGTCTGGAGACCCAGTACTTC.

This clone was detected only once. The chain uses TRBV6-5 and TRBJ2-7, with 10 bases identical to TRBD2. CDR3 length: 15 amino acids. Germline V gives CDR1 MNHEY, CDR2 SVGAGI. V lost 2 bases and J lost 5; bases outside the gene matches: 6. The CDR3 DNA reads TGTGCCAGCAGTTACAGGGCCCTAGCGGGAGACGAGCAGTACTTC. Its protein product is CASSYRALAGDEQYF.

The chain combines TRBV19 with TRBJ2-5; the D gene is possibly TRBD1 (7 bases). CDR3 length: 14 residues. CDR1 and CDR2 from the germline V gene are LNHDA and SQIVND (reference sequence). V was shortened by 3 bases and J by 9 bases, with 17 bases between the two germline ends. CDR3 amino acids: CASSIQGGPGAQYF. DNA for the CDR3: TGTGCCAGTAGTATTCAGGGGGGTCCGGGCGCCCAGTACTTC.